This T cell receptor beta chain originates from a study of blood T cell repertoires in COVID-19. Overall study: COVID-19 samples, acute and convalescent, were from the United States, Italy and Spain.

Per the original methods: Reference gene primer amplification yielded estimated nucleated cell counts. The protocol was immunoSEQ multiplex PCR, while the TCRdb copy is restricted to in-frame clones and leaves out a portion. From that table come the V and J calls and clone size; the DNA was used to work out D and trimming. The table shows 55,000 to 75,000 clones, with about nine tenths occurring only once. In regard to this clone: Other nucleotide sequences in the sample specify the same CDR3.

Germline-derived CDR1 and CDR2 are LGHNA and YSLEER. Trimming took 4 bases from V and 4 from J, leaving 14 bases between them. The CDR3 consists of 14 residues. The chain has TRBV4-3 and TRBJ2-7; tentatively, D is TRBD1 (5 bases). Sequenced material: peripheral blood. The TCR sequence derives from a man aged 50-59 years with active COVID-19. The CDR3 region has the DNA TGCGCCAGCAGCCCGGCCGGAGCAGGGTACGAGCAGTACTTC. It encodes CASSPAGAGYEQYF.